The rows below give T cell receptor beta chains drawn from one sample of a study of cytomegalovirus exposure and HLA in healthy donors. Produced via immunoSEQ multiplex PCR; TCRdb's table is partial and in-frame only. The sample records more than 140,000 clones, about 64% being singletons. Sequenced input: PBMCs. The receptors stem from a woman younger than 45 in good health and CMV-seropositive. Both conserved end residues are part of each CDR3. D genes are given only for firm matches. Size is omitted from some rows. Given values are once, few, many or a class for expanded clones.

D,size,J,V,DNA,CDR3
TRBD2,.,TRBJ2-1,TRBV4-2,TGTGCCAGCAGCCACGTCACCGGGACTAGCGGGGGCTATGAGCAGTTCTTC,CASSHVTGTSGGYEQFF
TRBD1,once,TRBJ1-3,TRBV7-2,TGTGCCAGCAGCCGTGACAGGGGGCCTAGAGGCGGAAACACCATATATTTT,CASSRDRGPRGGNTIYF
TRBD2,few,TRBJ2-1,TRBV11-2,TGTGCCAGCAGCTACCATCGGACTAGCCCCAATGAGCAGTTCTTC,CASSYHRTSPNEQFF
.,few,TRBJ1-1,TRBV6-1,TGTGCCAGCACCCTGGAGACGGGGACTGAAGCTTTCTTT,CASTLETGTEAFF
TRBD1,.,TRBJ1-5,TRBV5-6,TGTGCCAGCAGCTCGGGACAGAACTATCAGCCCCAGCATTTT,CASSSGQNYQPQHF
.,.,TRBJ2-4,TRBV6-4,TGTGCCAGCAGTGACTTCGATAATCCAAGGGGGAACCCTTGGGCCAAAAACATTCAGTACTTC,CASSDFDNPRGNPWAKNIQYF
.,.,TRBJ1-6,TRBV1,TGCACCAGCAGCCCGTACAGGGGGCCTCCCAAATATTCACCCCTCCACTTT,CTSSPYRGPPKYSPLHF
TRBD1,few,TRBJ1-1,TRBV10-3,TGTGCCATCAAGCCCGGACAGGGGTTCACTGAAGCTTTCTTT,CAIKPGQGFTEAFF
.,few,TRBJ1-2,TRBV4-1,TGCGCCAGCAGCCGAGCCACCAGGGCGGGGGGTGGTGGCTACACCTTC,CASSRATRAGGGGYTF
TRBD1,.,TRBJ2-2,TRBV6-1,TGTGCCAGCAGGGGCCGGGACAGGAACACCGGGGAGCTGTTTTTT,CASRGRDRNTGELFF
TRBD1,.,TRBJ2-1,TRBV6-4,TGTGCCAGCAGTGACGGGGACAGAGCCGGTGAGCAGTTCTTC,CASSDGDRAGEQFF
.,few,TRBJ2-2,TRBV6-5,TGTGCCAGCAGTTACTCGGAGGAACCCGGGGAGCTGTTTTTT,CASSYSEEPGELFF
TRBD2,.,TRBJ2-7,TRBV2,TGTGCCAGCTACGGGACTAGGCGGGGGGAGCAGTACTTC,CASYGTRRGEQYF
TRBD1,.,TRBJ1-4,TRBV14,TGTGCCAGCAGCCAGGCCCCAGGGGGCTATGGCGAAAAACTGTTTTTT,CASSQAPGGYGEKLFF
TRBD1,few,TRBJ1-2,TRBV27,TGTGCCAGCAGTTTATCGACAGGGGTCGGCTACACCTTC,CASSLSTGVGYTF
.,once,TRBJ2-3,TRBV11-2,TGTGCCACCGGGGGAGCAGCGGTTAGCACAGATACGCAGTATTTT,CATGGAAVSTDTQYF
.,.,TRBJ1-2,TRBV28,TGTGCCAGCAACCCGCGATCAGGGTCGTATGGCTACACCTTC,CASNPRSGSYGYTF
.,.,TRBJ1-4,TRBV5-5,TGTGCCAGCACCCCTCCAGGGTTTACTAATGAAAAACTGTTTTTT,CASTPPGFTNEKLFF
TRBD1,once,TRBJ1-1,TRBV19,TGTGCCAGTAGCCAGGGGGTACGAACTGAAGCTTTCTTT,CASSQGVRTEAFF
.,.,TRBJ1-1,TRBV6-1,TGTGCCAGCAGTGAGAAGCTCATGAACACTGAAGCTTTCTTT,CASSEKLMNTEAFF
.,.,TRBJ2-5,TRBV19,TGTGCCAGTAGTATCCAGGGGTCGGGGGAGACCCAGTACTTC,CASSIQGSGETQYF
TRBD1,.,TRBJ2-5,TRBV18,TGTGCCAGCTCACGCCTCGGGGGGACAGGGGTGACCCAGTACTTC,CASSRLGGTGVTQYF
.,.,TRBJ1-2,TRBV28,TGTGCCAGCAGTTACATGGACAGCCCGTATGGCTACACCTTC,CASSYMDSPYGYTF
.,.,TRBJ2-2,TRBV6-5,TGTGCCAGCAGTTACTCACCGGTGAACACCGGGGAGCTGTTTTTT,CASSYSPVNTGELFF
.,.,TRBJ1-5,TRBV27,TGTGCCAGCAGTTTATCGCGGGCTAGCAATCAGCCCCAGCATTTT,CASSLSRASNQPQHF
TRBD1,few,TRBJ1-3,TRBV5-6,TGTGCCAGCATCTTGACAGGGGTTGGAAACACCATATATTTT,CASILTGVGNTIYF
.,few,TRBJ1-1,TRBV5-1,TGCGCCAGCACCGTTGTCGGGGGAACTGAAGCTTTCTTT,CASTVVGGTEAFF
.,few,TRBJ2-5,TRBV5-6,TGTGCCAGCAGCTTGGGCGTCAGGGCAGAGACCCAGTACTTC,CASSLGVRAETQYF
TRBD2,.,TRBJ2-7,TRBV9,TGTGCCAGCAGCGCCCCCTCGTCGGGGGGTCTCGACGAGCAGTACTTC,CASSAPSSGGLDEQYF
TRBD2,.,TRBJ2-7,TRBV30,TGTGCCTGGAGTGCAGGGACTAGCGGGAATTACGAGCAGTACTTC,CAWSAGTSGNYEQYF
.,.,TRBJ1-5,TRBV4-1,TGCGCCAGCAGCCCTGACCCGGGAACAAGCAATCAGCCCCAGCATTTT,CASSPDPGTSNQPQHF
.,.,TRBJ2-1,TRBV27,TGTGCCAGCAGTCCGACAAGGAATGAGCAGTTCTTC,CASSPTRNEQFF
TRBD1,.,TRBJ1-2,TRBV18,TGTGCCAGCTCACCAATTACAGGGGGTGATGGCTACACCTTC,CASSPITGGDGYTF
.,.,TRBJ1-1,TRBV2,TGTGCCAGCAGCGTATCGCGGGTCATGAACACTGAAGCTTTCTTT,CASSVSRVMNTEAFF
.,.,TRBJ2-1,TRBV28,TGTGCCAGCAGTTGGGTACCGGGAGCTCGTTACAATGAGCAGTTCTTC,CASSWVPGARYNEQFF
.,.,TRBJ1-6,TRBV5-1,TGCGCCAGCAGCGCTGGCGGGGATTCACCCCTCCACTTT,CASSAGGDSPLHF
.,few,TRBJ2-1,TRBV4-2,TGTGCCAGCAGCCAAGGGGCACTGGATGAGCAGTTCTTC,CASSQGALDEQFF
TRBD1,.,TRBJ2-1,TRBV7-3,TGTGCCAGCAGCTTAAAGTTTGATACTATGGGGACAGACAATGAGCAGTTCTTC,CASSLKFDTMGTDNEQFF
.,.,TRBJ1-4,TRBV9,TGTGCCAGCAGCCCGACTGAAACGACAGGCTCTAATGAAAAACTGTTTTTT,CASSPTETTGSNEKLFF
TRBD2,.,TRBJ2-7,TRBV14,TGTGCCAGCAGCCCAGCTAGCGGGAGGATATACGAGCAGTACTTC,CASSPASGRIYEQYF
TRBD1,few,TRBJ1-5,TRBV5-4,TGTGCCAGCAGCTTGGGAGGGACAGGGAATCAGCCCCAGCATTTT,CASSLGGTGNQPQHF
.,.,TRBJ2-6,TRBV27,TGTGCCAGCAGTTTGGGGCAGGGACTCCCTGGGGCCAACGTCCTGACTTTC,CASSLGQGLPGANVLTF
.,few,TRBJ1-1,TRBV5-1,TGCGCCAGCAGCTTGGGGCGGTCGAACACTGAAGCTTTCTTT,CASSLGRSNTEAFF
.,.,TRBJ2-3,TRBV7-2,TGTGCCAGCAGCTTCGGGTCAGATACGCAGTATTTT,CASSFGSDTQYF
TRBD1,few,TRBJ1-2,TRBV18,TGTGCCAGCTCATCCGGGACAGTCTATGGCTACACCTTC,CASSSGTVYGYTF
TRBD1,.,TRBJ2-7,TRBV5-1,TGCGCCAGCAGCTTGGCGGGGACAGGGACGAACGAGCAGTACTTC,CASSLAGTGTNEQYF
.,.,TRBJ2-5,TRBV9,TGTGCCAGCAGCGTAGGACAGCTACAAGAGACCCAGTACTTC,CASSVGQLQETQYF
.,few,TRBJ1-6,TRBV28,TGTGCCACGATTAAGGACAGTTGGAATTCACCCCTCCACTTT,CATIKDSWNSPLHF
TRBD2,.,TRBJ2-3,TRBV29-1,TGCAGCGCGACGATCGCGGGAGTTGCAGATACGCAGTATTTT,CSATIAGVADTQYF
TRBD1,.,TRBJ1-1,TRBV5-4,TGTGCCAGCAGCGAGGGGGCACAGGCTTTCTTT,CASSEGAQAFF
TRBD1,few,TRBJ1-2,TRBV5-1,TGCGCCAGCAGAACACAGGGGTTCTATGGCTACACCTTC,CASRTQGFYGYTF
TRBD1,.,TRBJ2-1,TRBV7-6,TGTGCCAGCGCCAGGGGGCTTGTGGATGAGCAGTTCTTC,CASARGLVDEQFF
TRBD2,.,TRBJ2-2,TRBV7-3,TGTGCCAGCAGCTTACGACTAGCGGGGGGGCCTAACACCGGGGAGCTGTTTTTT,CASSLRLAGGPNTGELFF
TRBD1,few,TRBJ2-1,TRBV6-1,TGTGCCAGCAGAGACCTTACAGGGGGGAATGAGCAGTTCTTC,CASRDLTGGNEQFF
TRBD2,.,TRBJ2-7,TRBV15,TGTGCCACCACAGACACCTACACGGGAGGCTACGAGCAGTACTTC,CATTDTYTGGYEQYF
.,.,TRBJ2-7,TRBV11-2,TGTGCCAGCAGCTTAGGACTCGGCAGATCCTACGAGCAGTACTTC,CASSLGLGRSYEQYF